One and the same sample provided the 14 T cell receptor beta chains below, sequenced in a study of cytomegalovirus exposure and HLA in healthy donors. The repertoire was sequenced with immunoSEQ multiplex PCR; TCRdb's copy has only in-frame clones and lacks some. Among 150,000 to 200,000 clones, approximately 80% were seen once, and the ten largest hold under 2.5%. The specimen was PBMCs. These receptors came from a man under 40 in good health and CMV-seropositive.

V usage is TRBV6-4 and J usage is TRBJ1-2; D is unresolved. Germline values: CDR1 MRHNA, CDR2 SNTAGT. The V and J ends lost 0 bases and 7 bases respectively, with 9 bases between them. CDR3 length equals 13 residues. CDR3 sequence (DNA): TGTGCCAGCAGTGACTCGCAGAGCGGTGGCTACACCTTC. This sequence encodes CASSDSQSGGYTF.

CDR3 DNA: TGTGCCAGCATGGAGACGACCGGGGAGCTGTTTTTT. Protein product: CASMETTGELFF. The J gene is TRBJ2-2, the V gene TRBV6-5; no reliable D call. In germline, CDR1 is MNHEY, CDR2 SVGAGI. V was shortened by 7 bases and J by 5 bases, with 8 bases between the two germline ends. The CDR3 loop spans 12 amino acids.

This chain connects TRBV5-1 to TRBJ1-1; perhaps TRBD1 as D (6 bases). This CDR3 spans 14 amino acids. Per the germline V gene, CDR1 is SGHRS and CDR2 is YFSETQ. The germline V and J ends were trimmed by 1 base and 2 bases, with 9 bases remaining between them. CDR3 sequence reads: CASSLTGQNTEAFF. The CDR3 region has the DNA TGCGCCAGCAGCTTGACAGGGCAAAACACTGAAGCTTTCTTT.

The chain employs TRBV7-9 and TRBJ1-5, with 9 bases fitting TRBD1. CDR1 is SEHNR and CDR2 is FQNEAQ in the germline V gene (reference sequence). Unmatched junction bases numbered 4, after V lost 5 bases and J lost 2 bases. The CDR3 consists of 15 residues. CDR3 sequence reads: CASSRTGDGNQPQHF. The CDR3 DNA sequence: TGTGCCAGCAGCCGGACAGGGGATGGCAATCAGCCCCAGCATTTT.

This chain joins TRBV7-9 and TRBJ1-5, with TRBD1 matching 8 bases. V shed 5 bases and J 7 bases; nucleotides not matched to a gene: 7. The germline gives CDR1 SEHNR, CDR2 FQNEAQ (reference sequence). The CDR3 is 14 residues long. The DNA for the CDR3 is TGTGCCAGCAGCCCGGACAGGGAATGGCAGCCCCAGCATTTT. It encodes CASSPDREWQPQHF.

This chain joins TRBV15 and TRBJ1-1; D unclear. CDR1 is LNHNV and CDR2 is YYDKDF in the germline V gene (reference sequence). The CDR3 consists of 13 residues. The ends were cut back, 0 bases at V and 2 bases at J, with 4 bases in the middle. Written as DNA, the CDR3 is TGTGCCACCAGCAGAGATGTAAACACTGAAGCTTTCTTT. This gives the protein CATSRDVNTEAFF.

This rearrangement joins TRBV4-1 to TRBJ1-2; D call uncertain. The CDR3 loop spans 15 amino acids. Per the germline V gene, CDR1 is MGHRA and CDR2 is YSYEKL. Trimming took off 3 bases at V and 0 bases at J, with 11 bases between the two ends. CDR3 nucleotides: TGCGCCAGCAGCCACGGCGGGGTTTCTAACTATGGCTACACCTTC. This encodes CASSHGGVSNYGYTF.

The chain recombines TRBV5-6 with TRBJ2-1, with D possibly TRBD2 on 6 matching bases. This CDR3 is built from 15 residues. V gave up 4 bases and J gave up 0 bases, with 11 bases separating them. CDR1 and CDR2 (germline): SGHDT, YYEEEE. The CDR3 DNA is TGTGCCAGCAGCCGGGACTGGAGCTCCTACAATGAGCAGTTCTTC. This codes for CASSRDWSSYNEQFF.

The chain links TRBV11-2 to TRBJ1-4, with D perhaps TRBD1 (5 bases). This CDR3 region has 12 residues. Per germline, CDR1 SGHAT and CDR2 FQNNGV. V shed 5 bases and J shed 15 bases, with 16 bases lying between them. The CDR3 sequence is CASSQKQTGVFF. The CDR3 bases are TGTGCCAGCAGCCAGAAACAAACGGGGGTGTTTTTT.

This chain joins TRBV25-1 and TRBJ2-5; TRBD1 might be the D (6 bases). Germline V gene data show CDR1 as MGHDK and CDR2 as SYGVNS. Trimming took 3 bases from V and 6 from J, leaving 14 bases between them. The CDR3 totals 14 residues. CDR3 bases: TGTGCCAGCAGTGATACAGGGTTCGTTCAGACCCAGTACTTC. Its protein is CASSDTGFVQTQYF.

CDR3 protein: CASSQDHRLADYNEQFF. CDR3 DNA: TGCGCCAGCAGCCAAGATCATAGGCTAGCGGATTACAATGAGCAGTTCTTC. The J gene is TRBJ2-1, the V gene TRBV4-1; 7 bases are shared with TRBD2. The V gene end was trimmed by 0 bases and the J gene end by 4 bases; junction bases not matched to a gene: 9. The germline CDR1 and CDR2 sequences are MGHRA and YSYEKL. The CDR3 spans 17 residues.

In DNA form, the CDR3 reads TGTGCCAGCAGTGAATCGGAGGGGCAAGAGACCCAGTACTTC. Translation: CASSESEGQETQYF. The chain is built from TRBV25-1 and TRBJ2-5; D is possibly TRBD2 (6 bases). CDR1 is MGHDK and CDR2 is SYGVNS in the germline V gene. The V and J ends lost 1 base and 2 bases respectively, with 8 bases between them. The CDR3 length is 14 residues.

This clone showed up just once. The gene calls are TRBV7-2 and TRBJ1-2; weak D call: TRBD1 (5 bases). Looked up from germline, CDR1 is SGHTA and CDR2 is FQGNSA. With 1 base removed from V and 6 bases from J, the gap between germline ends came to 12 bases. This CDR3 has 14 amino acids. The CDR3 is CASSLGSWGDGYTF. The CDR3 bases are TGTGCCAGCAGCTTAGGTTCGTGGGGCGATGGCTACACCTTC.

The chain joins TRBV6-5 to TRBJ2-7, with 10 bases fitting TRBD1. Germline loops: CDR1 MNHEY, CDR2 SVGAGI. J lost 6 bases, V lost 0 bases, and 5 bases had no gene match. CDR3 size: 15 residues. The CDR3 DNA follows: TGTGCCAGCAGTTACTCGAGGACAGGGGGTTCCGAGCAGTACTTC. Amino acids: CASSYSRTGGSEQYF.